This T cell receptor (beta chain) was identified in a study of a mutant IDH1 vaccine in newly diagnosed glioma. As to this clone: The target antigen is unknown.

Sample time point: week 23, last vaccination. Vaccine doses each comprised 300 ug of mutant IDH1 20-mer peptide, with topical imiquimod. This CDR3 contains 18 residues. Assay: immunoSEQ multiplex PCR; the TCRdb copy retains only in-frame clones and omits some. The sample records roughly 45,000 clones, roughly 84% being singletons. This rearrangement joins TRBV21-1 to TRBJ1-1; no DNA check was done on the table's D call, TRBD1. TRBV21-1 is a listed pseudogene. The specimen comprised PBMCs, sampled from a glioma patient whose treatment included an IDH1 peptide vaccine. This clonotype originated in a woman in her late teens or twenties with glioma. Some clones in this sample may be carry-over from other donors' samples. The CDR3 DNA reads as TGTGCCAGCAGCAAAGCGGGGGACAGGGGGCGAGGGAACACTGAAGCTTTCTTT. The encoded protein is CASSKAGDRGRGNTEAFF.